This TCR beta chain was sequenced for a study of T-cell reconstitution after alpha-beta-depleted transplantation in children. Notes on the study in general: Some patients' high day-60 TCRbeta diversity was traced to surviving recipient T cells and thymic progenitors. Reported findings indicate that, about two months after transplant, alpha-beta T cells came from several hundred expanded clones, which were derived from non-depleted graft cells. Diversity and T-cell counts at one year after transplant derived mostly from new T cells.

Trimming shortened V by 1 base and J by 12 bases, and 13 bases separated the two germline ends. The germline CDR1 and CDR2 sequences are SQVTM and ANQGSEA. CDR3 length: 12 amino acids. TCRbeta library preparation incorporated unique molecular identifiers. TCRdb itself ran the PCR reads through MiXCR, one entry per CDR3 protein. Here the sample spans 670,000 or so distinct CDR3 sequences, less than 15% being singletons. This clonotype was seen many times. Its antigen is not identified. The sequencing here drew on PBMCs, taken before TCRalphabeta/CD19-depleted stem cell transplant. The origin of this receptor is a girl aged 2 to 10 with congenital amegakaryocytic thrombocytopenia, due to receive a stem cell transplant. The chain carries TRBV29-1 and TRBJ2-1; D unresolved. CDR3 residues: CSVEAVTNLQFF. The CDR3 DNA reads TGCAGCGTTGAAGCGGTCACTAACTTGCAGTTCTTC.